This entry is about one T cell receptor (beta chain). Trimming took off 6 bases at V and 4 bases at J, with 22 bases between the two ends. This CDR3 is 16 amino acids long. Germline V gene data show CDR1 as SEHNR and CDR2 as FQNEAQ (reference sequence). This sample was taken from a study of blood T cell repertoires in COVID-19. Turning to the study itself: The study drew acute and convalescent COVID-19 samples from the United States, Italy and Spain. PBMCs, B-cell-depleted T cells, or T cells were the source of the cDNA or gDNA that made up the material.

Original data processing: Estimation of nucleated cell counts was performed using reference gene primer amplification. Sequencing used immunoSEQ multiplex PCR; TCRdb keeps in-frame clones, though not all of them. V, J and clone size are those of that table, while D and trimming were read from the DNA. There are under 100,000 clones in the sample; 80% to 90% occur only once, and 4.6% lies in the top ten. The sequence came from a man aged 45-60 years with active COVID-19. The sample comprised peripheral blood. The chain combines TRBV7-9 with TRBJ2-7; the D gene is possibly TRBD1 (6 bases). The CDR3 nucleotides read TGTGCCAGCAGTTCCCGCGCGACAGGTTCGTTTTACGAGCAGTACTTC. It encodes CASSSRATGSFYEQYF.